This TCR beta chain stems from a study of blood T cell repertoires in COVID-19. Study details: The study drew acute and convalescent COVID-19 samples from the United States, Italy and Spain. PBMCs, B-cell-depleted T cells, or T cells were the source of the cDNA or gDNA that made up the material.

Some clones are missing from TCRdb's copy, which holds only in-frame ones; the method was immunoSEQ multiplex PCR. The sample holds hundreds of thousands of clones, 65% to 85% seen once. With 0 bases clipped from V and 1 base from J, the junction kept 6 bases outside the gene matches. This CDR3 has 16 residues. Germline CDR1 MNHEY, CDR2 SMNVEV (reference sequence). The sample consisted of peripheral blood. The V call is TRBV27, the J call TRBJ2-7, with TRBD2 matching 7 bases. The receptor was derived from a woman between 50 and 59 years old with acute or convalescent COVID-19. CDR3 sequence: CASSLSPGGISYEQYF. The CDR3 DNA sequence: TGTGCCAGCAGTTTATCCCCCGGGGGGATATCCTACGAGCAGTACTTC.